This TCR beta chain was captured by sequencing in a study of T cell responses to AZD1222 COVID-19 vaccine. Study-wide points: Targeting of unmutated variant regions was reportedly seen in nearly half of spike-specific TCRs. Spike was spanned by vaccine-associated CD4 TCRs, with dominance at 160-218 and 743-854. The donors showed a predominance of white British ancestry and of females, with possible underestimation of clonal diversity.

The V gene end was trimmed by 5 bases and the J gene end by 6 bases; junction bases not matched to a gene: 12. This CDR3 is 16 amino acids long. The germline gives CDR1 SGHTA, CDR2 FQGTGA. Libraries were prepared by immunoSEQ multiplex PCR; TCRdb keeps only in-frame clonotypes and omits some of them. There are 210,000 or so clones in the sample; approximately 94% occur only once, and about 1.5% lies in the top ten. Worth noting for this clone: What it binds is not known.

V is TRBV7-3 and J is TRBJ2-1, with TRBD2 identical over 8 bases. This sequence was found in an adult who received the MenACWY meningococcal vaccine as a control. The starting material was peripheral blood, obtained 28 days after the second dose of the MenACWY control vaccine. The CDR3 sequence: CASSISGTRLFNEQFF. CDR3 sequence (DNA): TGTGCCAGCAGCATCTCCGGGACTAGACTTTTCAATGAGCAGTTCTTC. Complete variable domain (other parts from reference TRBV7-3 and TRBJ2-1): GAGVSQTPSNKVTEKGKYVELRCDPISGHTALYWYRQSLGQGPEFLIYFQGTGAADDSGLPNDRFFAVRPEGSVSTLKIQRTERGDSAVYLCASSISGTRLFNEQFFGPGTRLTVL.